The 15 T cell receptor beta chains below all came from one sample that was sequenced in a study of control samples from healthy donors and cancer patients (dated by TCRdb to the early 2020s). Libraries were prepared through the immunoSEQ multiplex PCR assay. Sourced from immuneACCESS, this table was stored by TCRdb with only in-frame sequences that have V and J called. A share of the clones is absent; for the studies checked, an unresolved V gene accounts for under half, and the remainder has no known explanation. Here the sample has roughly 130,000 clones; approximately 90% occur a single time. The ten largest clones capture approximately 8.6% of the sample. The sequenced sample was blood. The receptors originated from a man younger than 30 in good health.

The V call is TRBV6-5, the J call TRBJ1-5; D possibly corresponds to TRBD1 (5 bases). The CDR3 extends over 13 amino acids. V shed 7 bases and J shed 2 bases, with 9 bases lying between them. Per the germline V gene, CDR1 is MNHEY and CDR2 is SVGAGI. CDR3 residues: CASKEGGNQPQHF. The CDR3 nucleotides read TGTGCCAGCAAAGAAGGGGGCAATCAGCCCCAGCATTTT.

This chain joins TRBV9 and TRBJ2-7; D call uncertain. V dropped 3 bases and J dropped 3 bases, with 16 bases sitting between them. Germline assignment: CDR1 SGDLS and CDR2 YYNGEE. The CDR3 is made up of 15 amino acids. The CDR3 region is CASSAEPETDYEQYF. The CDR3 nucleotides read TGTGCCAGCAGCGCCGAACCGGAGACTGACTACGAGCAGTACTTC.

The chain employs TRBV7-2 and TRBJ1-3; D uncertain. Per the germline V gene, CDR1 is SGHTA and CDR2 is FQGNSA. V lost 5 bases and J lost 4, with 15 bases in between. The CDR3 has 15 residues. The DNA of the CDR3 is TGTGCCAGCAGCCCCTCGCCGGGAGTGGGAAACACCATATATTTT. Residues: CASSPSPGVGNTIYF.

The J gene is TRBJ2-4, the V gene TRBV11-2; the D call may be TRBD1 or TRBD2 (5 bases each). This CDR3 comprises 14 residues. Germline CDR1 and CDR2: SGHAT and FQNNGV. Trimming cost V 7 bases and J 9 bases, with 19 bases left between them. The CDR3 DNA reads as TGTGCCAGCACCCATTGGACATTGAGGGGCATTCAGTACTTC. This translates into CASTHWTLRGIQYF.

The chain uses TRBV3-1 (or the pseudogene TRBV3-2) and TRBJ2-1; the D gene is possibly TRBD2 (6 bases). The CDR3 extends over 15 amino acids. Germline V gene lookup returns CDR1 LGHDT and CDR2 YNNKEL (reference sequence). Trimming cost V 1 base and J 8 bases, with 15 bases left between them. The CDR3: CASSQAGPGDYEQFF. The CDR3 region has the DNA TGTGCCAGCAGCCAAGCGGGACCCGGGGACTATGAGCAGTTCTTC.

V is TRBV10-3 and J is TRBJ2-1, with D tentatively TRBD1 (8 bases). In germline, CDR1 is ENHRY, CDR2 SYGVKD. Trimming removed 3 bases at V and 3 bases at J, with 24 bases between. There are 19 residues in the CDR3. In DNA form, the CDR3 reads TGTGCCATCAGTGACCTCCCCTCCGGACAGGGAGGGGACTACAATGAGCAGTTCTTC. It yields the protein CAISDLPSGQGGDYNEQFF.

V gene TRBV11-2 combines with J gene TRBJ2-3; a possible D gene is TRBD1 (6 bases). CDR1 and CDR2 from the germline V gene are SGHAT and FQNNGV. Trimming shortened V by 4 bases and J by 4 bases, and 21 bases separated the two germline ends. CDR3 length: 17 residues. For the CDR3, the DNA is TGTGCCAGCAGCTCCTACCTTCTAGGGGGTTGGTCAGATACGCAGTATTTT. Protein sequence: CASSSYLLGGWSDTQYF.

In this sample, this clone turned up once. V gene TRBV20-1 combines with J gene TRBJ2-1, with D maybe TRBD1 (6 bases). V was clipped by 6 bases and J by 12 bases, with 12 bases between them. The CDR3 consists of 10 residues. Germline-derived CDR1 and CDR2 are DFQATT and SNEGSKA (reference sequence). CDR3 nucleotides: TGCAGTGCAGGGGACAATTTGCAGTTCTTC. This sequence encodes CSAGDNLQFF.

CDR3 in DNA: TGTGCCAGCAGCGTAGGCCCGGGGGGTGGGGAGCAGTACTTC. This gives the protein CASSVGPGGGEQYF. V and J are TRBV9 and TRBJ2-7; TRBD2 matches 7 bases. Germline V gene lookup returns CDR1 SGDLS and CDR2 YYNGEE. This CDR3 is 14 amino acids long. Trimming at V came to 0 bases and at J to 7 bases, leaving 7 bases not matched to a gene. The full variable domain, completed using reference TRBV9 and TRBJ2-7, is DSGVTQTPKHLITATGQRVTLRCSPRSGDLSVYWYQQSLDQGLQFLIQYYNGEERAKGNILERFSAQQFPDLHSELNLSSLELGDSALYFCASSVGPGGGEQYFGPGTRLTVT.

V gene TRBV5-1 combines with J gene TRBJ1-1, with no clear D. Per germline, CDR1 SGHRS and CDR2 YFSETQ. This CDR3 is built from 14 residues. V was clipped by 0 bases and J by 1 base, with 7 bases between them. DNA for the CDR3: TGCGCCAGCAGCTTGGGAGCCAGGAACACTGAAGCTTTCTTT. It yields the protein CASSLGARNTEAFF.

CDR3 coding DNA: TGCGCCAGCAGCCAAGAAGATCGAATCATTACCTACGAGCAGTACTTC. It codes for CASSQEDRIITYEQYF. The V and J genes are TRBV4-1 and TRBJ2-7, with no clear D. The ends were cut back, 0 bases at V and 2 bases at J, with 14 bases in the middle. Germline CDR1 MGHRA, CDR2 YSYEKL. The CDR3 is 16 amino acids.

In its sample, this clone was seen once. The chain has TRBV6-1 and TRBJ2-3; 9 bases match TRBD1. Trimming at V came to 1 base and at J to 5 bases, leaving 7 bases not matched to a gene. Germline V gives CDR1 MNHNS, CDR2 SASEGT. This CDR3 contains 16 residues. The CDR3: CASSEGSTGGRDTQYF. CDR3 in DNA: TGTGCCAGCAGTGAAGGATCGACAGGGGGTCGAGATACGCAGTATTTT.

This rearrangement joins TRBV3-1 (or the pseudogene TRBV3-2) to TRBJ1-6; no clear D gene. Germline values: CDR1 LGHDT, CDR2 YNNKEL (reference sequence). The CDR3 length is 14 residues. V was trimmed by 1 base and J by 10 bases, leaving 11 bases between them. Written as DNA, the CDR3 is TGTGCCAGCAGCCAAGGGCATTTTCAGTCACCCCTCCACTTT. Protein: CASSQGHFQSPLHF.

The rearrangement uses TRBV7-2 and TRBJ1-1; TRBD1 aligns across 11 bases. Germline CDR1 and CDR2: SGHTA and FQGNSA. V trimming: 4 bases; J trimming: 4 bases; junction bases outside the gene matches: 2. The CDR3 sequence is 14 residues long. CDR3: CASSSGQGVTEAFF. The CDR3 region has the DNA TGTGCCAGCAGCTCGGGACAGGGGGTCACTGAAGCTTTCTTT.

The chain couples TRBV7-8 to TRBJ1-1; tentatively, D is TRBD1 (5 bases). CDR1 SGHVS and CDR2 FQNEAQ come from the germline V gene. This CDR3 has 14 residues. Trimming took off 5 bases at V and 5 bases at J, with 15 bases between the two ends. The CDR3 DNA sequence: TGTGCCAGCAGCCCCGGGGGTACGTGGACTGAAGCTTTCTTT. This sequence encodes CASSPGGTWTEAFF.